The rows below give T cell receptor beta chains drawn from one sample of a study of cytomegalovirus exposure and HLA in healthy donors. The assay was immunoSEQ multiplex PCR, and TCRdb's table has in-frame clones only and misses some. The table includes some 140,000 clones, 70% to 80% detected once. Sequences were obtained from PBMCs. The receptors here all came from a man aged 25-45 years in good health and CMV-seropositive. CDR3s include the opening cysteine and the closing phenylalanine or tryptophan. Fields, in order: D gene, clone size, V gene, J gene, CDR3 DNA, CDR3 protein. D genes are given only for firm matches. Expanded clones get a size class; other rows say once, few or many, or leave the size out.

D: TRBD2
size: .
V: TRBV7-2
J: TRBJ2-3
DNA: TGTGCCAGCAGCCAGACTAGCGGGAGGGCCGTAGATACGCAGTATTTT
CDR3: CASSQTSGRAVDTQYF

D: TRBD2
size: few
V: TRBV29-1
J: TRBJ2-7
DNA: TGCAGCGTGTTAGCGGGAAACTACGAGCAGTACTTC
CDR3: CSVLAGNYEQYF

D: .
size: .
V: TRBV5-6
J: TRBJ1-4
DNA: TGTGCCAGCAGCTTTGGGGGGAGCTCAACTAATGAAAAACTGTTTTTT
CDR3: CASSFGGSSTNEKLFF

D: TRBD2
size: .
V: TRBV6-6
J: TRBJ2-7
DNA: TGTGCCAGCAGTTACGGACTAGCGGGAGGGTACGAGCAGTACTTC
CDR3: CASSYGLAGGYEQYF

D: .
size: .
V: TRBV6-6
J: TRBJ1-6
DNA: TGTGCCAGCAGTTACGACAGAGGATCACCCCTCCACTTT
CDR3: CASSYDRGSPLHF

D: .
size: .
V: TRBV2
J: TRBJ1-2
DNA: TGTGCCAGCAGTTGGGCAGATAACCTCTATGGCTACACCTTC
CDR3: CASSWADNLYGYTF

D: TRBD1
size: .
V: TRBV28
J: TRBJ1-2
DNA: TGTGCCAGCAGTTTAGGGACAGGGACATTCCGCACCTTC
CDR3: CASSLGTGTFRTF

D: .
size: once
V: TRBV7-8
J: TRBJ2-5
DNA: TGTGCCAGCAGCTTAGTTGTCAGAAAAGAGACCCAGTACTTC
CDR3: CASSLVVRKETQYF

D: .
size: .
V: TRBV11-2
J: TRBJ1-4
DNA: TGTGCCAGCAGCTCAAACCTAGACAGCTTACCTCAAGAAAAACTGTTTTTT
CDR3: CASSSNLDSLPQEKLFF

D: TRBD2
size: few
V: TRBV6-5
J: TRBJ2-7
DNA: TGTGCCAGCAGTTACACTAGCGGGGCCACCTACGAGCAGTACTTC
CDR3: CASSYTSGATYEQYF

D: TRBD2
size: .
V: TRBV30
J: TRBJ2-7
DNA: TGTGCCTGGAGTGACAAACTAGCGGGACCGCGGGAGCAGTACTTC
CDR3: CAWSDKLAGPREQYF

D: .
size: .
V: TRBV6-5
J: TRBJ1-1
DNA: TGTGCCAGCAGTTACTCGAGCAGGGTGAACACTGAAGCTTTCTTT
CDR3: CASSYSSRVNTEAFF

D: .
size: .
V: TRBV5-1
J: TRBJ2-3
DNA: TGCGCCAGCAGCTTGGAGTCGGGGAGCACAGATACGCAGTATTTT
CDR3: CASSLESGSTDTQYF

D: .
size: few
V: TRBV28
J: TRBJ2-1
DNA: TGTGCCAGCAGTTTTGGGCGCAATGAGCAGTTCTTC
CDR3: CASSFGRNEQFF

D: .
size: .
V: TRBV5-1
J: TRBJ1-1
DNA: TGCGCCAGCAGTTCGGGACTCCTGAACACTGAAGCTTTCTTT
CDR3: CASSSGLLNTEAFF

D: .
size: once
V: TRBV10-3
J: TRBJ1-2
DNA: TGTGCCATCGGAGGGAACTATGGCTACACCTTC
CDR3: CAIGGNYGYTF

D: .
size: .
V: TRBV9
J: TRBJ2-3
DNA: TGTGCCAGCAGCCTGAGGGGGGAGGGAGTCACAGATACGCAGTATTTT
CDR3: CASSLRGEGVTDTQYF

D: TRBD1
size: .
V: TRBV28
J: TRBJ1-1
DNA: TGTGCCAGCAGCCTTGGAGGGACAGGGAGCGGGGAAGCTTTCTTT
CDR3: CASSLGGTGSGEAFF

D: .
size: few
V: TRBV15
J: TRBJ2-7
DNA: TGTGCCACCAGCGTGCGTAAGGGGGACTACGAGCAGTACTTC
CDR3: CATSVRKGDYEQYF

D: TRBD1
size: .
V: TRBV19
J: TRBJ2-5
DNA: TGTGCCAGTAGTGCTGGGACAGGCTCAAGGGAGACCCAGTACTTC
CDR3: CASSAGTGSRETQYF

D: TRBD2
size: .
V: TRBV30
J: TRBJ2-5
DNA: TGTGCCTGGTCTCAAGGACTAGCTGATGAGACCCAGTACTTC
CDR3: CAWSQGLADETQYF

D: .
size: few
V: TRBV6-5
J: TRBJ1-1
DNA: TGTGCCAGCAGTTACTCGCAGGGGAACACTGAAGCTTTCTTT
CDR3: CASSYSQGNTEAFF

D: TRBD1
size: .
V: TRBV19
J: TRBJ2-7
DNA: TGTGCCAGTAGTAATTTAGGGGACAGGGGCGACGAGCAGTACTTC
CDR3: CASSNLGDRGDEQYF

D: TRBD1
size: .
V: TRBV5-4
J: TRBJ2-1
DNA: TGTGCCAGCAGCTTGGGACAGGGGGCGCTGAATGAGCAGTTCTTC
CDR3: CASSLGQGALNEQFF

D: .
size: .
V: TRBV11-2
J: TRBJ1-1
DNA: TGTGCCAGCAGCTTAAAGCCGGGACAGAACACTGAAGCTTTCTTT
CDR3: CASSLKPGQNTEAFF

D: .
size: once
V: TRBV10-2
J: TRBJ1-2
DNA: TGCGCCAGCAAGGCACAGGTAGACTATGGCTACACCTTC
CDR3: CASKAQVDYGYTF

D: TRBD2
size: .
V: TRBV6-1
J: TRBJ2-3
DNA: TGTGCCAGCAGTGAACTAGCGGGAGGGCCAGATACGCAGTATTTT
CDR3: CASSELAGGPDTQYF

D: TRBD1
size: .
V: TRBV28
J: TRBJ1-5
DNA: TGTGCCAGCAGCGACTACCTAGGGACAGGGGAACAGCCCCAGCATTTT
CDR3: CASSDYLGTGEQPQHF

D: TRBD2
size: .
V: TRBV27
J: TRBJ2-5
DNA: TGTGCCAGCATCACCTATATAGCGGGAGTGGGGAAGACCCAGTACTTC
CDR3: CASITYIAGVGKTQYF

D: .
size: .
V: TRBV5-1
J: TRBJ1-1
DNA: TGCGCCAGCAGCTGGTCAGGGGACCTAACTGAAGCTTTCTTT
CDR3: CASSWSGDLTEAFF

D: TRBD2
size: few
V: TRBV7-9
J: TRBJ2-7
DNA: TGTGCCAGCAGCTTTGTAACTAGCGGGAGGGAAAACTACGAGCAGTACTTC
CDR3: CASSFVTSGRENYEQYF

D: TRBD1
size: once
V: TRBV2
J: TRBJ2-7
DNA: TGTGCCAGCTTAGGGACAGGGTCCTACGAGCAGTACTTC
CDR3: CASLGTGSYEQYF

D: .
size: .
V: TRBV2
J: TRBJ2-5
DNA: TGTGCCAGCAGTGAAGCACTAGAGACCCAGTACTTC
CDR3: CASSEALETQYF

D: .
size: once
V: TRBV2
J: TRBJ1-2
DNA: TGTGCCAGCAGTGAAACCACGGGTGGCTACACCTTC
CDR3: CASSETTGGYTF

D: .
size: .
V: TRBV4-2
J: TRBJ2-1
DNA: TGTGCCAGCAGCCAAGATTGGGGGCGGAATGAGCAGTTCTTC
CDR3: CASSQDWGRNEQFF

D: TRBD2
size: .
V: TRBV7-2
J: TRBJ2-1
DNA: TGTGCCAGCACGGCGGGAGTACACAATGAGCAGTTCTTC
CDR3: CASTAGVHNEQFF

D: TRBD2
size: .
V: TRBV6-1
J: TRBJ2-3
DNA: TGTGCCAGCAGGTCCGGCGGGAGCCCAGATACGCAGTATTTT
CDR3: CASRSGGSPDTQYF

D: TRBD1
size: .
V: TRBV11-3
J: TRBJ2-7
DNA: TGTGCCAGCAGCTTAGATGGGACAGGGGGCTCCTACGAGCAGTACTTC
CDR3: CASSLDGTGGSYEQYF

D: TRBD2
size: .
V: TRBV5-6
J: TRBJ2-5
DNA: TGTGCCAGCAGCTCGGGGGGACTAGCTGAGACCCAGTACTTC
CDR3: CASSSGGLAETQYF

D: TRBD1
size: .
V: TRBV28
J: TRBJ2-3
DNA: TGTGCCAGCAGTTTACGGGACAGGGGTGGACGACAGGCAGATACGCAGTATTTT
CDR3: CASSLRDRGGRQADTQYF